The T cell receptor beta chain under discussion was sequenced for a study of T cells after yellow fever vaccination. CDR1 is SGHRS and CDR2 is YFSETQ in the germline V gene. Deletions cut 4 bases from V and 3 bases from J, with 14 bases between. The CDR3 spans 14 residues. TCRdb fed the 5' RACE reads into MiXCR, producing one record per CDR3 protein. The sample gives around 500,000 distinct CDR3 sequences, just over 20% of which show up once; approximately 15% is in the top ten. The receptor was derived from a young man who received the YFV17D yellow fever vaccine. The sample consisted of PBMCs, taken less than 25 days after the first yellow fever vaccination. The chain is built from TRBV5-1 and TRBJ2-7; D unresolved. This CDR3 is CASSPDLGRYEQYV. The DNA for the CDR3 is TGCGCCAGCAGCCCAGACTTAGGGCGCTACGAGCAGTACGTC.